These T cell receptor beta chains were read from a single sample in a study of Graves' ophthalmopathy and Graves' hyperthyroidism. TCRdb re-derived calls from the multiplex PCR reads in MiXCR, one entry per CDR3 protein. In the table there are some 750,000 distinct CDR3 sequences, roughly 40% of which are singletons. Sequenced material: peripheral blood. The receptors stem from an adult man with Graves' ophthalmopathy. The CDR3 runs from the conserved cysteine through the conserved F or W. Each record gives: D gene, V gene, J gene, clone size, CDR3 protein, CDR3 DNA. The D gene is left open where the match is weak. Part of the rows lack a size; the others show once, few, many or a class for expanded clones.

>NA|TRBV5-1|TRBJ2-2|few
CASSFSRGRDTGELFF
TGCGCCAGCAGCTTTTCGAGGGGCAGGGACACCGGGGAGCTGTTTTTT
>NA|TRBV10-2|TRBJ1-2|many
CASSEVRYYGYTF
TGCGCCAGCAGTGAGGTCAGATACTATGGCTACACCTTC
>NA|TRBV9|TRBJ1-5|many
CASSVSPDRNQPQHF
TGTGCCAGCAGCGTATCACCGGATCGCAATCAGCCCCAGCATTTT
>NA|TRBV10-3|TRBJ2-2|few
CAISGTDSNTGELFF
TGTGCCATCAGTGGGACAGACTCGAACACCGGGGAGCTGTTTTTT
>NA|TRBV29-1|TRBJ1-2|NA
CSVEGRIAGNYGYTF
TGCAGCGTTGAAGGTCGGATAGCAGGGAACTATGGCTACACCTTC
>TRBD1|TRBV7-9|TRBJ1-4|few
CASSLWGQGNEKLFF
TGTGCCAGCAGCCTCTGGGGACAGGGTAATGAAAAACTGTTTTTT
>TRBD2|TRBV25-1|TRBJ2-2|NA
CASSAPGLAGVEEGGELFF
TGTGCCAGCAGTGCTCCGGGACTAGCGGGAGTCGAGGAGGGCGGGGAGCTGTTTTTT
>TRBD1|TRBV10-3|TRBJ1-5|many
CAISSRGQDQPQHF
TGTGCCATCAGTTCGAGGGGGCAGGATCAGCCCCAGCATTTT
>NA|TRBV12-3/TRBV12-4|TRBJ2-5|NA
CASSVQQETQYF
TGTGCCAGCAGTGTCCAGCAAGAGACCCAGTACTTC
>NA|TRBV7-2|TRBJ2-5|many
CASTRLATDQETQYF
TGTGCCAGCACCCGCTTGGCGACGGACCAAGAGACCCAGTACTTC
>TRBD2|TRBV10-3|TRBJ2-7|NA
CASSYSSGGAYEQYF
TGTGCCAGCAGTTACTCTAGCGGGGGGGCCTACGAGCAGTACTTC
>TRBD1|TRBV6-1|TRBJ1-5|NA
CASSYAQLRTGRGQPQHF
TGTGCCAGCAGTTACGCCCAGTTGCGGACAGGACGTGGTCAGCCCCAGCATTTT
>NA|TRBV2|TRBJ1-2|NA
CASSRGPPGYGYTF
TGTGCCAGCAGCCGGGGACCTCCCGGCTATGGCTACACCTTC
>NA|TRBV7-9|TRBJ2-7|NA
CASSLYDRLPYEQYF
TGTGCCAGCAGCTTATACGACAGGTTGCCCTACGAGCAGTACTTC
>NA|TRBV29-1|TRBJ2-7|many
CSVEDPDADEQYF
TGCAGCGTTGAAGATCCGGACGCCGACGAGCAGTACTTC
>NA|TRBV29-1|TRBJ2-7|NA
CSRDGHSYEQYF
TGCAGCAGGGACGGACACTCCTACGAGCAGTACTTC
>NA|TRBV29-1|TRBJ1-2|NA
CSAKTAVGYTF
TGCAGCGCCAAGACAGCGGTAGGCTACACCTTC
>NA|TRBV29-1|TRBJ2-7|NA
CSLGPDYEQYF
TGCAGTTTGGGACCCGACTACGAGCAGTACTTC
>NA|TRBV7-2|TRBJ1-5|NA
CASSLVAGSTQPQHF
TGTGCCAGCAGCTTAGTAGCAGGGTCCACTCAGCCCCAGCATTTT
>TRBD2|TRBV7-9|TRBJ2-6|few
CASSLAPVTSGRASGANVLTF
TGTGCCAGCAGCTTAGCCCCAGTGACTAGCGGGAGGGCCTCTGGGGCCAACGTCCTGACTTTC
>NA|TRBV4-3|TRBJ1-5|NA
CASSQREGNQPQHF
TGCGCCAGCAGCCAACGCGAAGGGAATCAGCCCCAGCATTTT
>NA|TRBV25-1|TRBJ2-2|NA
CASSLVTLGGRMHTGELFF
TGTGCCAGCAGCTTAGTAACTCTCGGGGGGCGGATGCACACCGGGGAGCTGTTTTTT
>NA|TRBV20-1|TRBJ2-6|many
CSARGTAGGANVLTF
TGCAGTGCTAGAGGGACAGCTGGCGGGGCCAACGTCCTGACTTTC
>NA|TRBV10-2|TRBJ2-5|NA
CASSLRDSMYQETQYF
TGTGCCAGCAGCCTTCGGGACTCCATGTACCAAGAGACCCAGTACTTC
>NA|TRBV10-3|TRBJ1-2|many
CAISDTGTDYGYTF
TGTGCCATCAGTGATACCGGGACGGATTATGGCTACACCTTC
>TRBD1|TRBV6-5|TRBJ1-2|many
CASRVRQGQYGYTF
TGTGCCAGCAGAGTCAGACAGGGCCAGTATGGCTACACCTTC
>NA|TRBV2|TRBJ1-2|few
CASSEDVPGGDYGYTF
TGTGCCAGCAGTGAAGATGTCCCGGGGGGCGACTATGGCTACACCTTC
>NA|TRBV6-5|TRBJ1-6|NA
CASSGWDINSPLHF
TGTGCCAGCAGTGGATGGGACATCAATTCACCCCTCCACTTT
>TRBD1|TRBV20-1|TRBJ1-5|few
CSATPWDRAYSNQPQHF
TGCAGTGCTACACCATGGGACAGGGCTTATAGCAATCAGCCCCAGCATTTT
>NA|TRBV15|TRBJ2-5|many
CATSRDWSETQYF
TGTGCCACCAGCAGAGATTGGTCGGAGACCCAGTACTTC
>TRBD2|TRBV19|TRBJ2-5|many
CASSQREWYQETQYF
TGTGCCAGTAGCCAGCGGGAGTGGTACCAAGAGACCCAGTACTTC
>NA|TRBV2|TRBJ1-1|NA
CASSEVAGEAFF
TGTGCCAGCAGTGAAGTGGCAGGTGAAGCTTTCTTT